Listed below are T cell receptor beta chains from one sample, sequenced in a study of beta chain features in type 1 diabetes. The method was immunoSEQ multiplex PCR; TCRdb's version includes in-frame clones alone and lacks a portion of them. Counted here are tens of thousands of clones, approximately 62% occurring once; the ten biggest clones make up over 1.5%. Source material: Tregs from blood. Every receptor here comes from a man aged 25-45 years with type 1 diabetes. Some clones in this sample may be carry-over from other donors' samples. Each CDR3 is given with its conserved first and last residue. Clone size is stated in some rows and not others, as once, few, many or a class when expanded.

clone size: few; J gene: TRBJ2-1; V gene: TRBV25-1; CDR3 protein: CASSEYSPGGGAREQFF
clone size: -; J gene: TRBJ2-5; V gene: TRBV7-3; CDR3 protein: CASSLGGQPQETQYF
clone size: -; J gene: TRBJ2-3; V gene: TRBV5-4; CDR3 protein: CASSLGGAGTDTQYF
clone size: once; J gene: TRBJ2-1; V gene: TRBV7-2; CDR3 protein: CASSFSGTSNYNEQFF
clone size: -; J gene: TRBJ2-7; V gene: TRBV29-1; CDR3 protein: CSVGADKSSYEQYF
clone size: -; J gene: TRBJ2-7; V gene: TRBV29-1; CDR3 protein: CSAGTGSYEQYF
clone size: -; J gene: TRBJ2-3; V gene: TRBV5-6; CDR3 protein: CASSLLTGATTDTQYF
clone size: -; J gene: TRBJ2-1; V gene: TRBV10-3; CDR3 protein: CAISPGLGGDEQFF
clone size: few; J gene: TRBJ2-7; V gene: TRBV4-1; CDR3 protein: CASSQGEQGYEQYF
clone size: -; J gene: TRBJ1-5; V gene: TRBV30; CDR3 protein: CAWSDRGHQPQHF
clone size: -; J gene: TRBJ2-6; V gene: TRBV7-3; CDR3 protein: CASSPVSGANVLTF
clone size: -; J gene: TRBJ1-6; V gene: TRBV27; CDR3 protein: CASRRVVGSSYNSPLHF
clone size: -; J gene: TRBJ2-3; V gene: TRBV15; CDR3 protein: CATSRGEASTDTQYF
clone size: -; J gene: TRBJ2-7; V gene: TRBV28; CDR3 protein: CASRRGSGVSYEQYF
clone size: -; J gene: TRBJ2-1; V gene: TRBV5-1; CDR3 protein: CASAMAWSYNEQFF
clone size: few; J gene: TRBJ2-3; V gene: TRBV29-1; CDR3 protein: CSVKTQGDPVHF
clone size: -; J gene: TRBJ2-5; V gene: TRBV2; CDR3 protein: CASKVLRGGETQYF
clone size: once; J gene: TRBJ1-2; V gene: TRBV6-4; CDR3 protein: CASSVDRQGGGYTF
clone size: -; J gene: TRBJ2-7; V gene: TRBV9; CDR3 protein: CASSTLGLAFDEQYF
clone size: -; J gene: TRBJ2-7; V gene: TRBV5-1; CDR3 protein: CASSLAAWRGTTYEQYF
clone size: -; J gene: TRBJ1-2; V gene: TRBV11-2; CDR3 protein: CASSLRQGGGYTF
clone size: -; J gene: TRBJ2-1; V gene: TRBV10-1; CDR3 protein: CASSDLGQGNEQFF
clone size: -; J gene: TRBJ1-1; V gene: TRBV2; CDR3 protein: CASRGQGGTYTEAFF